This TCR beta chain was sequenced during a study of identical twins. This clonotype occurred many times. The target antigen is unknown. Addition of a universal primer site occurred through template switching, and cDNA carried unique molecular identifiers. TCRdb redid the calling of the 5' RACE reads with MiXCR, one entry per CDR3 protein. The sample includes 350,000 to 500,000 distinct CDR3 sequences, 15% to 20% of them seen just once. Looked up from germline, CDR1 is MNHNS and CDR2 is SASEGT. This CDR3 is built from 16 residues. The V gene lost 0 bases and the J gene lost 3 bases, with 12 bases spanning the gap. Each donor (without exception) was a healthy Caucasian. The study, taken as a whole, reports: Insertions were fewer in abundant cord blood beta clonotypes, whereas memory repertoires showed none of this pattern. There was more out-of-frame TCR alpha sharing in monozygotic twins than models estimated.

Sequencing used naive T cells sorted from blood. The clonotype comes from a man aged 45-60 years in good health. The chain combines TRBV6-1 with TRBJ1-3, with D possibly matching TRBD1 (5 bases). The CDR3 coding sequence is TGTGCCAGCAGTGAAGCAGGAAGAAGGGGTGGAAACACCATATATTTT. Protein: CASSEAGRRGGNTIYF.